There are many counts of the clone carrying this TCR beta chain. Its antigen remains unknown. The germline gives CDR1 DFQATT, CDR2 SNEGSKA (reference sequence). The CDR3 runs 16 residues. J gave up 4 bases and V 6 bases, and 13 bases lay outside the gene matches. These data are taken from a study of identical twins. Overall study findings and caveats: Less excess twin sharing appeared in beta out-of-frame sequences. Within twin pairs, the out-of-frame alpha sequences they shared showed excess low generation probability. Models, which agreed with sharing between unrelated individuals, nonetheless underestimated the out-of-frame TCR alpha sharing seen in monozygotic twins.

TCRdb ran MiXCR on the 5' RACE reads and lists one entry per CDR3 protein. The table lists about 240,000 distinct CDR3 sequences, approximately 10% of them singletons, with about 9% in the top ten. All of the donors were Caucasians in good health. This TCR was sampled from a man in his forties or fifties in good health. The sample consisted of memory T cells sorted from blood. The gene calls are TRBV20-1 and TRBJ2-2, with 8 nucleotides matching TRBD2. Written as DNA, the CDR3 is TGCAGTGCCCCCTTCAGCGGGAGCAGCGGCACCGGGGAGCTGTTTTTT. Translation: CSAPFSGSSGTGELFF.